One and the same sample provided the 17 T cell receptor beta chains below, sequenced in a study of shared clonotypes between healthy human individuals. Data came from immunoSEQ multiplex PCR; TCRdb stores just in-frame clones and leaves some out. The profile shows about 960,000 clones, over 60% of them singletons. Sequenced: memory CD4+ T cells sorted from blood. Subset: CD45RA-negative fraction. All receptors derive from a man aged 18 to 29 in good health.

Only a few counts were recorded for this clone. V is TRBV6-4 and J is TRBJ2-3; 9 positions match TRBD2. The length of the CDR3 is 14 residues. In germline, CDR1 is MRHNA, CDR2 SNTAGT. The junction had 1 base not matched to a gene; V was cut back by 4 bases and J by 2 bases. CDR3 sequence: CASSGGGATDTQYF. The CDR3 DNA reads as TGTGCCAGCAGTGGCGGGGGGGCCACAGATACGCAGTATTTT.

J is TRBJ1-2 and V is TRBV5-6; 8 bases map to TRBD1. The germline V gene encodes CDR1 SGHDT and CDR2 YYEEEE. V dropped 1 base and J dropped 6; count of bases not matched to a gene: 5. The CDR3 is 14 residues long. CDR3 sequence: CASSLRRQGNGYTF. The CDR3 region has the DNA TGTGCCAGCAGCTTGCGGCGACAGGGGAATGGCTACACCTTC.

V usage is TRBV2 and J usage is TRBJ2-1, with 9 nucleotides matching TRBD2. With V trimmed by 0 bases and J by 3 bases, 18 bases remained unmatched. Germline assignment: CDR1 SNHLY and CDR2 FYNNEI. This CDR3 contains 21 residues. The CDR3 coding sequence is TGTGCCAGCAGTGAAGCGCTTCTCGGTGGGCTCAAGCGGGGGGACTACAATGAGCAGTTCTTC. Its translation: CASSEALLGGLKRGDYNEQFF.

The chain joins TRBV10-2 to TRBJ2-5; D unclear. Germline CDR1 WSHSY, CDR2 SAAADI. The CDR3 is 13 residues long. The ends were cut back, 3 bases at V and 2 bases at J, with 7 bases in the middle. The CDR3 protein is CASSDRLQETQYF. As DNA, the CDR3 is TGCGCCAGCAGTGACAGGCTTCAAGAGACCCAGTACTTC.

This clone was seen many times. This chain joins TRBV27 and TRBJ1-2; 8 positions agree with TRBD1. The CDR3 spans 16 residues. V shed 0 bases and J 8 bases; nucleotides not matched to a gene: 11. The germline V gene has CDR1 MNHEY and CDR2 SMNVEV (reference sequence). CDR3 residues: CASSLSEGRGRRGYTF. In DNA form, the CDR3 reads TGTGCCAGCAGTTTATCGGAAGGCAGGGGGCGGAGAGGCTACACCTTC.

This rearrangement joins TRBV5-1 to TRBJ2-2, with D possibly being TRBD1 or TRBD2 (6 bases each). With 0 bases removed from V and 9 bases from J, the gap between germline ends came to 9 bases. There are 13 residues in the CDR3. Looked up from germline, CDR1 is SGHRS and CDR2 is YFSETQ. The chain's CDR3 is CASSLAGGRELFF. The CDR3, as DNA: TGCGCCAGCAGCTTGGCCGGGGGCCGGGAGCTGTTTTTT.

The rearrangement joins TRBV5-4 to TRBJ1-2; tentative D call: TRBD1 (5 bases). The CDR3 sequence is 16 residues long. The V gene lost 5 bases and the J gene lost 1 base, with 18 bases spanning the gap. CDR1 is SGHNT and CDR2 is YYREEE in the germline V gene (reference sequence). CDR3 nucleotides: TGTGCCAGCAGGGTAACCGAGGGGACCGTTAACTATGGCTACACCTTC. Translated: CASRVTEGTVNYGYTF.

J is TRBJ2-7 and V is TRBV5-4; 8 positions match TRBD2. CDR1 is SGHNT and CDR2 is YYREEE in the germline V gene (reference sequence). The trim removed 4 bases at V and 0 bases at J, leaving 12 bases unmatched. This CDR3 comprises 17 residues. The CDR3 DNA follows: TGTGCCAGCAGCCCAGGTTATGGGCGGGGGGCCTCCTACGAGCAGTACTTC. As protein: CASSPGYGRGASYEQYF.

V and J are TRBV7-9 and TRBJ1-1, with no clear D. The V end lost 0 bases, the J end lost 10 bases, and 9 bases lay between the germline ends. CDR1 is SEHNR and CDR2 is FQNEAQ in the germline V gene (reference sequence). This CDR3 is 12 amino acids long. CDR3 bases: TGTGCCAGCAGCTTAGCGACAAGTAGAGCTTTCTTT. Its protein product is CASSLATSRAFF.

This clone was picked up many times. At one end, the junction sequence differs from germline, possibly due to a read error. V is TRBV7-7 and J is TRBJ2-5; 9 nucleotides align to TRBD2. Germline V gene sequence: CDR1 SSHAT, CDR2 FNYEAQ (reference sequence). This CDR3 is built from 17 residues. As DNA, the CDR3 is TGTGCTAGCAGCTTAGGGGGTTGGACTAGCGCCGAAGAGACCCAGTACTTC. Amino acids: CASSLGGWTSAEETQYF.

The V and J genes are TRBV5-1 and TRBJ2-1, with 7 bases fitting TRBD2. There are 16 residues in the CDR3. V lost 0 bases, J lost 3 bases, and 6 bases stayed unmatched. CDR1 SGHRS and CDR2 YFSETQ come from the germline V gene. This CDR3 reads CASSLVGRGDYNEQFF. In DNA form, the CDR3 reads TGCGCCAGCAGCTTGGTTGGTCGGGGGGACTACAATGAGCAGTTCTTC.

The CDR3 DNA is TGTGCCAGCAGTTACTTGGAAAGTTTACTGAAAGCTTTCTTT. Encoded protein: CASSYLESLLKAFF. The chain carries TRBV6-6 and TRBJ1-1; no clear D. CDR1 is MNHNY and CDR2 is SVGAGI in the germline V gene (reference sequence). V was clipped by 1 base and J by 9 bases, with 15 bases between them. The CDR3 consists of 14 residues.

J is TRBJ2-3 and V is TRBV18; 13 bases fit TRBD2. The germline CDR1 and CDR2 sequences are KGHSH and LQKENI. This CDR3 region has 16 residues. V was clipped by 3 bases and J by 4 bases; unmatched bases: 4. The DNA for the CDR3 is TGTGCCAGCTCACCGTATACTAGCGGGAGGGCAGATACGCAGTATTTT. Protein: CASSPYTSGRADTQYF.

This clone was observed once. The chain links TRBV5-4 to TRBJ2-2; D may be TRBD1 (6 bases). Germline loops: CDR1 SGHNT, CDR2 YYREEE (reference sequence). V was clipped by 5 bases and J by 2 bases, with 10 bases between them. The CDR3 runs 14 residues. CDR3 nucleotide sequence: TGTGCCAGCAGAGGACAGACTAACACCGGGGAGCTGTTTTTT. Translating gives CASRGQTNTGELFF. The full variable domain, completed using reference TRBV5-4 and TRBJ2-2, is ETGVTQSPTHLIKTRGQQVTLRCSSQSGHNTVSWYQQALGQGPQFIFQYYREEENGRGNFPPRFSGLQFPNYSSELNVNALELDDSALYLCASRGQTNTGELFFGEGSRLTVL.

The chain uses TRBV4-2 and TRBJ2-5; TRBD2 aligns across 8 bases. CDR1 is LGHNA, CDR2 YNFKEQ, per germline. Trimming cost V 0 bases and J 6 bases; bases outside gene matches: 6. This CDR3 is built from 15 residues. DNA for the CDR3: TGTGCCAGCAGCCAAGAAGGGACTAGTGTGAAGACCCAGTACTTC. Translation gives CASSQEGTSVKTQYF.

The rearrangement uses TRBV6-6 and TRBJ1-1; D perhaps matches TRBD1 (5 bases). Germline CDR1 and CDR2: MNHNY and SVGAGI (reference sequence). CDR3 length equals 13 residues. The V end was cut by 2 bases, the J end by 5 bases, with 9 bases between. CDR3 residues: CASSYGEGTEAFF. CDR3 coding DNA: TGTGCCAGCAGTTACGGGGAGGGGACTGAAGCTTTCTTT.

About this clone itself: Different DNA sequences within this sample yield the same CDR3. The DNA for the CDR3 is TGTGCCAGTGGATACAATGAGCAGTTCTTC. Residues: CASGYNEQFF. This chain links TRBV19 with TRBJ2-1; D unresolved. The ends were cut back, 8 bases at V and 4 bases at J, with 3 bases in the middle. From germline, CDR1 is LNHDA and CDR2 SQIVND (reference sequence). This CDR3 has 10 amino acids.